The sequence of this TCR beta chain was determined in a study of T cells in Graves' hyperthyroidism and ophthalmopathy. Study details: Peripheral blood sampling occurred at initial diagnosis, before any treatment. Points from the study as a whole: The model identified upcoming ophthalmopathy a median approximately six months ahead of onset. Most thyroid-expanded clonotypes above 0.001 were also found in blood.

This clonotype has a handful of counts. Its specificity is unknown. Germline assignment: CDR1 WSHSY and CDR2 SAAADI. The CDR3 is 15 residues long. Trimming took 2 bases from V and 3 from J, leaving 14 bases between them. Amplification of TCR beta CDR3 regions used RNA as the template. The HTBI primer set drove a first-round RT-PCR of the TCR CDR3. One entry per CDR3 protein results from TCRdb running MiXCR on the multiplex PCR reads. The profile covers about 400,000 distinct CDR3 sequences, with roughly 15% appearing a single time and roughly 13% taken by the ten largest. For ophthalmopathy patients, the Clinical Activity Score was at least 3 and the NOSPECS grade at least 4; duration was under 3 months.

The rearrangement joins TRBV10-2 to TRBJ2-7; D unresolved. The TCR originated in a man between 18 and 29 years old with Graves' ophthalmopathy. The specimen was blood. CDR3 nucleotide sequence: TGCGCCAGCAGTGAGGATCGGGTCCGCAACTACGAGCAGTACTTC. This gives the protein CASSEDRVRNYEQYF.